This entry is about one TCR beta chain. The entry originates in a study of blood T cell repertoires in COVID-19. Sequencing was performed with immunoSEQ multiplex PCR; in TCRdb, only in-frame clones are kept and a portion is missing. The data contain about 57,000 clones, roughly 87% of them seen just once; the ten biggest clones take up 20% to 25%. The sequenced material came from peripheral blood. This TCR was sampled from a woman aged 80 or over with COVID-19, enrolled during active disease.

CDR3 sequence: CASTMGPSPGNTIYF. CDR3 bases: TGTGCCTCTACTATGGGGCCGTCCCCTGGAAACACCATATATTTT. The chain is built from TRBV30 and TRBJ1-3; perhaps TRBD1 as D (5 bases). V shed 7 bases and J shed 2 bases, with 18 bases lying between them. Germline-derived CDR1 and CDR2 are GTSNPN and SVGIG (reference sequence). The CDR3 runs 15 residues. The full variable domain, its missing parts supplied by reference TRBV30 and TRBJ1-3, is SQTIHQWPATLVQPVGSPLSLECTVEGTSNPNLYWYRQAAGRGLQLLFYSVGIGQISSEVPQNLSASRPQDRQFILSSKKLLLSDSGFYLCASTMGPSPGNTIYFGEGSWLTVV.